These 2 T cell receptor beta chains originate from one sample sequenced in a study of radiation and T cells in renal cell carcinoma. Time point of the sample: blood 4 weeks post-SBRT, at nephrectomy. Described treatment: 15 Gy SBRT to primary tumor, nephrectomy 4 weeks later. Generated by immunoSEQ multiplex PCR, the TCRdb table keeps only in-frame clones and is missing some. Altogether around 100,000 clones are present, about 79% being singletons, with the ten largest covering 6.5% to 8%. The sample here was blood, taken from a patient whose treatment included radiotherapy and nephrectomy. The source is a man in his 60s with renal cell carcinoma.

The chain recombines TRBV5-8 with TRBJ2-2; no reliable D call. There are 14 residues in the CDR3. The germline V gene has CDR1 SGHTS and CDR2 YDEGEE. V dropped 0 bases and J dropped 1 base, with 4 bases sitting between them. DNA for the CDR3: TGTGCCAGCAGCTTGGCAAGGAACACCGGGGAGCTGTTTTTT. This encodes CASSLARNTGELFF.

The count of this clone is one. V and J are TRBV27 and TRBJ2-3; perhaps D is TRBD1 or TRBD2 (5 bases each). The germline V gene has CDR1 MNHEY and CDR2 SMNVEV (reference sequence). This CDR3 is 11 amino acids long. The ends were cut back, 3 bases at V and 8 bases at J, with 6 bases in the middle. The CDR3 protein is CASSLGTTQYF. The CDR3 bases are TGTGCCAGCAGTTTGGGGACTACGCAGTATTTT.